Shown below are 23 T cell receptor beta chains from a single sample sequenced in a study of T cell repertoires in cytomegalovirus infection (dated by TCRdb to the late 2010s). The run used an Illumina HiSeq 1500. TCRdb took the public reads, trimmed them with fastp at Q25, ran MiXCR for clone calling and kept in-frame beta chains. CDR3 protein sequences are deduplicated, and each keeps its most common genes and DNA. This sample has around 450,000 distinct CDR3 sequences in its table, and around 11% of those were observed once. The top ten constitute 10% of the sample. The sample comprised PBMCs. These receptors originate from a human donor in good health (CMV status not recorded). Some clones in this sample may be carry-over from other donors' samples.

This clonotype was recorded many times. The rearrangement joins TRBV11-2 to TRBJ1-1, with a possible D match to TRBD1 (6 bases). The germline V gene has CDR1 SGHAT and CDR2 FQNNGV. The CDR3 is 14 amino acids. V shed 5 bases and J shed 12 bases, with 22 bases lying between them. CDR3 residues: CASSETWGPQATFF. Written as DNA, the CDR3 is TGTGCCAGCAGCGAGACTTGGGGGCCCCAGGCAACTTTCTTT.

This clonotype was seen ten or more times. Here the CDR3 DNA reads TGCGCCAGCAGCTTGGGGTCCTTCAGCGGGAGGGCCGATGAGCAGTTCTTC. Protein product: CASSLGSFSGRADEQFF. This sequence joins TRBV5-1 and TRBJ2-1, with 10 bases matching TRBD2. CDR1 is SGHRS and CDR2 is YFSETQ in the germline V gene. The CDR3 length is 17 residues. V was clipped by 0 bases and J by 8 bases; unmatched bases: 11.

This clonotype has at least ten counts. The CDR3 reads CASRGGSRYNEQFF. CDR3 bases: TGTGCCTCCAGGGGCGGGAGTCGCTACAATGAGCAGTTCTTC. This sequence joins TRBV3-1 and TRBJ2-1; TRBD2 is a possible D gene (7 bases). The CDR3 extends over 14 amino acids. The V end lost 11 bases, the J end lost 3 bases, and 17 bases lay between the germline ends. CDR1 is LGHDT, CDR2 YNNKEL, per germline (reference sequence).

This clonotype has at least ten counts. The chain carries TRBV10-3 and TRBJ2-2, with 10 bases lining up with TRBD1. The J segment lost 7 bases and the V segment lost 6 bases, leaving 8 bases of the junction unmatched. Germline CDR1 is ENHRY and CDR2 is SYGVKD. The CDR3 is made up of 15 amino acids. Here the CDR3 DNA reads TGTGCCATCAGCCCGGGACAGGGGAAAGACGGGGAGCTGTTTTTT. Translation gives CAISPGQGKDGELFF.

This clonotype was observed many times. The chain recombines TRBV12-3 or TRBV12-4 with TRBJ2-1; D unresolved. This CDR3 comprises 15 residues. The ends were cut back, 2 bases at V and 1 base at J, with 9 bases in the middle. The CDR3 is CASSLMAISYNEQFF. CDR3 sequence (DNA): TGTGCCAGCAGTTTAATGGCCATTTCCTACAATGAGCAGTTCTTC.

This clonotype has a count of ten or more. CDR3 loop: CASSPRGLELPGGPLDEQFF. The CDR3 DNA reads TGTGCCAGCAGTCCCCGGGGCCTGGAGCTCCCGGGAGGGCCGTTGGATGAGCAGTTCTTC. The J gene is TRBJ2-1, the V gene TRBV28; the match to TRBD2 covers 8 bases. The V gene's germline CDR1 is MDHEN and CDR2 SYDVKM. This CDR3 is built from 20 residues. The V gene end was trimmed by 5 bases and the J gene end by 8 bases; junction bases not matched to a gene: 26. The variable domain in full, completed from reference TRBV28 and TRBJ2-1, reads DVKVTQSSRYLVKRTGEKVFLECVQDMDHENMFWYRQDPGLGLRLIYFSYDVKMKEKGDIPEGYSVSREKKERFSLILESASTNQTSMYLCASSPRGLELPGGPLDEQFFGPGTRLTVL.

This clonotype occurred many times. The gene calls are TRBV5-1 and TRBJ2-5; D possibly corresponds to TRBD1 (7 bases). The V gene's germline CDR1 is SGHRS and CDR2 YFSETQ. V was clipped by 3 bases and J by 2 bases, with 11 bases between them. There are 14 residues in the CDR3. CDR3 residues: CASSWRDRQETQYF. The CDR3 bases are TGCGCCAGCAGCTGGCGGGACAGACAAGAGACCCAGTACTTC.

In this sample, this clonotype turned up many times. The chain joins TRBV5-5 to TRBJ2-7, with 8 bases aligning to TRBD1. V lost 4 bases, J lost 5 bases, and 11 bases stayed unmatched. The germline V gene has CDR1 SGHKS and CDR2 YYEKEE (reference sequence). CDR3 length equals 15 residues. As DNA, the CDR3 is TGTGCCAGCAGCCCAACCGACAGGGGCCGTCACGAGCAGTACTTC. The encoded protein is CASSPTDRGRHEQYF.

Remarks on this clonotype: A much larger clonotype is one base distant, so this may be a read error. Here the CDR3 reads CANPDRWAFF. The DNA of the CDR3 is TGTGCCAACCCGGACCGATGGGCTTTCTTT. The V call is TRBV7-4, the J call TRBJ1-1; D is uncertain. Germline V gives CDR1 SGHVT, CDR2 SQSDAQ. This CDR3 is 10 amino acids long. Trimming pared 10 bases from V and 11 bases from J, leaving 14 bases between.

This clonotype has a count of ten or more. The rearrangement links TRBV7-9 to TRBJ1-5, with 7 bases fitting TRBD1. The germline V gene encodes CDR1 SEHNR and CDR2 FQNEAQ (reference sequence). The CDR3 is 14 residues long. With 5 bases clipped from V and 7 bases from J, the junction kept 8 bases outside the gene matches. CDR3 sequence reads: CASSVTGEGQPQHF. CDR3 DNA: TGTGCCAGCAGCGTCACAGGGGAGGGACAGCCCCAGCATTTT.

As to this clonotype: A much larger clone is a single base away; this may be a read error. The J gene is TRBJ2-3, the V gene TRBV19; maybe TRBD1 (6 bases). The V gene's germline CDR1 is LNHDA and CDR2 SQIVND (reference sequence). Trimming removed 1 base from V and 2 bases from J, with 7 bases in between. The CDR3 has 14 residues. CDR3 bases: TGTGCCAGTAGTATAGGACAGGTCACAGATACGCAGTATTTT. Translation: CASSIGQVTDTQYF.

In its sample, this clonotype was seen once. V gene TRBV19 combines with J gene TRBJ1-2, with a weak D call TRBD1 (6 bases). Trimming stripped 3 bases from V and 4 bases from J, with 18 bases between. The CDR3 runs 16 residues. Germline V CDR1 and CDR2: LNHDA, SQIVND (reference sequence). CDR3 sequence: CASSISPGRGSYGYTF. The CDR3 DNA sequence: TGTGCCAGTAGTATTAGTCCGGGCAGGGGAAGCTATGGCTACACCTTC.

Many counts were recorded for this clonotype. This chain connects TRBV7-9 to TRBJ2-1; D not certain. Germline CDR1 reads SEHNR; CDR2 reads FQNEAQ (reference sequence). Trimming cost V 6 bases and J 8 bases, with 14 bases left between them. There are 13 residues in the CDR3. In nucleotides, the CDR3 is TGTGCCAGCAGTCACCCTAGGACGGATGAGCAGTTCTTC. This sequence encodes CASSHPRTDEQFF. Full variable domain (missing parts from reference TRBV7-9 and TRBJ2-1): DTGVSQNPRHKITKRGQNVTFRCDPISEHNRLYWYRQTLGQGPEFLTYFQNEAQLEKSRLLSDRFSAERPKGSFSTLEIQRTEQGDSAMYLCASSHPRTDEQFFGPGTRLTVL.

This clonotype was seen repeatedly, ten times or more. The DNA for the CDR3 is TGTGCCAGCAGTTACTCCGGGACAGGGGGCGATCGCTACACCTTC. Residues: CASSYSGTGGDRYTF. The chain carries TRBV6-5 and TRBJ1-2; TRBD1 aligns across 12 bases. CDR1 and CDR2 (germline): MNHEY, SVGAGI. Trimming cost V 0 bases and J 9 bases; bases outside gene matches: 5. The CDR3 length is 15 residues.

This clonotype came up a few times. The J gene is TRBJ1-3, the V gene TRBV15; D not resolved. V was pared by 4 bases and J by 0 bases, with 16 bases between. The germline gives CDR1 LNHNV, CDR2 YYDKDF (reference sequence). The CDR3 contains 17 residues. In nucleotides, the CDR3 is TGTGCCACCAGCAAAGGAAGCGGGCCCAGCTCTGGAAACACCATATATTTT. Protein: CATSKGSGPSSGNTIYF.

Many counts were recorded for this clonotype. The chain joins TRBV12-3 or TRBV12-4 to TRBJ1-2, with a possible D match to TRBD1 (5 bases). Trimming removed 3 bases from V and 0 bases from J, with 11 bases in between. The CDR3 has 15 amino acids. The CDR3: CASSFDSNSNYGYTF. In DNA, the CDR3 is TGTGCCAGCAGTTTCGACAGCAACTCTAACTATGGCTACACCTTC.

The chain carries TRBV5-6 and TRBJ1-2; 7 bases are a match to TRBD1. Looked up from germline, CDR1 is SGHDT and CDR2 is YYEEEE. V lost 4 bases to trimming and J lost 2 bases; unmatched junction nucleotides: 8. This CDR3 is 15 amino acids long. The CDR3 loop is CASSPTGVGNYGYTF. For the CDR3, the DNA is TGTGCCAGCAGCCCCACAGGGGTGGGGAACTATGGCTACACCTTC.

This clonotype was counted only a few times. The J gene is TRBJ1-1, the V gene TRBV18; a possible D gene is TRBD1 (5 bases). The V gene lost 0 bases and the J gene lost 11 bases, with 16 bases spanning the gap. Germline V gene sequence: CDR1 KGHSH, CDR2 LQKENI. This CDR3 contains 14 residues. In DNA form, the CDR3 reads TGTGCCAGCTCACCACCGTCAACGGGGGTAGAGGCTTTCTTT. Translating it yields CASSPPSTGVEAFF.

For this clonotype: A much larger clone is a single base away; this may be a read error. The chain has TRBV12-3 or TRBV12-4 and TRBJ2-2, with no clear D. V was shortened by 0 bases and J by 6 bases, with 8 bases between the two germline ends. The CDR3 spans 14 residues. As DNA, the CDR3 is TGTGCCAGCAGTTTAGCGCTAACCCCCGGGGAGCTGTTTTTT. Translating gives CASSLALTPGELFF.

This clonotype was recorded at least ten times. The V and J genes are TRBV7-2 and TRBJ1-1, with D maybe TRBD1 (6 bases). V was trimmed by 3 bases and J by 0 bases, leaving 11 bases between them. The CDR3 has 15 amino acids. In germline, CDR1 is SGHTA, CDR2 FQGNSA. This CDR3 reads CASSFGGRVNTEAFF. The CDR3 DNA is TGTGCCAGCAGCTTCGGGGGCAGGGTGAACACTGAAGCTTTCTTT.

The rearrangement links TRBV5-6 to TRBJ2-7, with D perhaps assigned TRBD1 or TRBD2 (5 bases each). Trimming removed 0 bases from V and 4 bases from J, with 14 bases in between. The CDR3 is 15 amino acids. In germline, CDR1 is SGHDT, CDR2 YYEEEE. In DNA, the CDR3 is TGTGCCAGCAGCTTGGGGGGGATAGGGAATTACGAGCAGTACTTC. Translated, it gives CASSLGGIGNYEQYF.

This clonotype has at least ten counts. CDR3: CASSYRQGYNEQFF. For the CDR3, the DNA is TGTGCCAGCAGTTATCGCCAGGGTTACAATGAGCAGTTCTTC. The chain is built from TRBV6-6 and TRBJ2-1, with D perhaps matching TRBD1 (5 bases). V was cut by 3 bases and J by 4 bases, with 10 bases left in between. The CDR3 extends over 14 amino acids. The V gene's germline CDR1 is MNHNY and CDR2 SVGAGI (reference sequence).

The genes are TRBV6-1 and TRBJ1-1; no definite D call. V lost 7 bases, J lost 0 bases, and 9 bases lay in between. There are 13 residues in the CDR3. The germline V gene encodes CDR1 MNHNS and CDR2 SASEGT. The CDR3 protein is CASMQMLNTEAFF. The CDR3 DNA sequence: TGTGCCAGCATGCAGATGCTGAACACTGAAGCTTTCTTT.